These 26 T cell receptor beta chains were sequenced from one sample in a study of metastatic and nonmetastatic thyroid tumors (dated by TCRdb to the early 2020s). Libraries were made using PCR. The instrument was an Illumina HiSeq 4000. TCRdb reworked the public reads: Q25 trimming with fastp, MiXCR clone assembly, productive beta chains retained. This sample comprises 25,000 to 40,000 clones, approximately 8% of them detected only once. The ten largest clones take up around 45% of the sample. No treatment had been received by any patient before thyroid surgery. The sequenced material came from blood. Receptor source: a female donor with papillary thyroid cancer or a benign thyroid nodule (not recorded which). Some clones in this sample may be carry-over from other donors' samples.

With respect to this clone: A read error may explain this, as a much larger clone is one base away. Distinct nucleotide sequences in the sample also encode this CDR3. The V call is TRBV20-1, the J call TRBJ2-5; D not resolved. Between the trimmed V and J ends, which lost 6 bases and 1 base, there was a span of 15 bases. Germline lookup yields CDR1 DFQATT and CDR2 SNEGSKA (reference sequence). The CDR3 sequence is 14 residues long. DNA of the CDR3: TGCAGTGCAGCAAATCCTAGAATCCAAGAGACCCAGTACTTC. Its translation is CSAANPRIQETQYF.

Ten or more counts support this clone. The V gene is TRBV6-1, the J gene TRBJ2-7, with D possibly TRBD2 on 5 matching bases. The CDR3 contains 15 residues. V gave up 6 bases and J gave up 0 bases, with 15 bases separating them. CDR1 and CDR2 (germline): MNHNS, SASEGT. In DNA form, the CDR3 reads TGTGCCAGCAGGAGACTACAGTCAAGCTCCTACGAGCAGTACTTC. Protein sequence: CASRRLQSSSYEQYF.

This clone was observed at least ten times. V is TRBV7-8 and J is TRBJ1-5, with 7 bases matching TRBD1. Trimming at V came to 2 bases and at J to 6 bases, leaving 4 bases not matched to a gene. The CDR3 is made up of 14 amino acids. Germline CDR1 is SGHVS and CDR2 is FQNEAQ. Here the CDR3 reads CASSLSSGGQPQHF. The CDR3 nucleotides are TGTGCCAGCAGCTTAAGCTCAGGGGGTCAGCCCCAGCATTTT.

This clone was detected ten times or more. The chain recombines TRBV27 with TRBJ1-1; D gene unclear. Germline V lookup: CDR1 MNHEY, CDR2 SMNVEV (reference sequence). The CDR3 totals 12 residues. The germline V and J ends were trimmed by 6 bases and 3 bases, with 8 bases remaining between them. CDR3 in DNA: TGTGCCAGCAGCCGAGAGGACACTGAAGCTTTCTTT. Its protein is CASSREDTEAFF.

This clone was detected many times. In DNA, the CDR3 is TGTGCCATCAGTAAACAGGGCTCTCACTCTGGAAACACCATATATTTT. It specifies CAISKQGSHSGNTIYF. The rearrangement joins TRBV10-3 to TRBJ1-3; D is perhaps TRBD1 (6 bases). The CDR3 extends over 16 amino acids. Trimming took 5 bases from V and 0 from J, leaving 14 bases between them. The germline V gene encodes CDR1 ENHRY and CDR2 SYGVKD.

This clone was seen at least ten times. The rearrangement links TRBV20-1 to TRBJ2-3; the match to TRBD2 covers 11 bases. The junction had 5 bases not matched to a gene; V was cut back by 7 bases and J by 2 bases. Looked up from germline, CDR1 is DFQATT and CDR2 is SNEGSKA (reference sequence). The CDR3 spans 14 residues. CDR3 residues: CSVQTSGVTDTQYF. CDR3 nucleotides: TGCAGTGTCCAGACTAGCGGGGTCACAGATACGCAGTATTTT.

This clone was seen many times. The chain couples TRBV3-1 to TRBJ1-1; D ambiguous. This CDR3 is built from 13 residues. Per the germline V gene, CDR1 is LGHDT and CDR2 is YNNKEL (reference sequence). V was clipped by 5 bases and J by 11 bases, with 18 bases between them. The CDR3 DNA reads TGTGCCAGCAGCTCTGGCCCGCTCTTGGATGCTTTCTTT. Its translation: CASSSGPLLDAFF. The full variable domain, its missing parts supplied by reference TRBV3-1 and TRBJ1-1, is DTAVSQTPKYLVTQMGNDKSIKCEQNLGHDTMYWYKQDSKKFLKIMFSYNNKELIINETVPNRFSPKSPDKAHLNLHINSLELGDSAVYFCASSSGPLLDAFFGQGTRLTVV.

This clone was recorded at least ten times. The chain recombines TRBV5-1 with TRBJ2-1, with 8 bases identical to TRBD2. The germline gives CDR1 SGHRS, CDR2 YFSETQ. This CDR3 contains 15 residues. After removal of 4 bases from V and 5 bases from J, the junction contained 8 bases not matched to a gene. This CDR3 reads CASSPRGGGDNEQFF. The DNA of the CDR3 is TGCGCCAGCAGCCCTCGGGGGGGCGGGGACAATGAGCAGTTCTTC.

This clone was counted a single time. One end of the junction fails to match germline, which may point to a read error. The chain joins TRBV12-3 or TRBV12-4 to TRBJ2-7; 9 bases line up with TRBD2. The CDR3 covers 14 residues. The CDR3 region is CASERGGGAYEQHF. The DNA of the CDR3 is TGTGCAAGCGAACGGGGCGGGGGGGCCTACGAGCAACACTTC.

Many counts were recorded for this clone. The V call is TRBV6-1, the J call TRBJ1-1; 7 nucleotides line up with TRBD1. There are 14 residues in the CDR3. From germline, CDR1 is MNHNS and CDR2 SASEGT. V shed 6 bases, J shed 4 bases, and the junction held 8 bases outside the gene matches. CDR3 amino acids: CASRRTGSGTEAFF. The CDR3 DNA reads TGTGCCAGCAGACGGACAGGATCAGGCACTGAAGCTTTCTTT.

This rearrangement joins TRBV4-2 to TRBJ1-1; 12 bases are a match to TRBD1. CDR1 is LGHNA and CDR2 is YNFKEQ in the germline V gene. Unmatched junction bases numbered 22, after V lost 7 bases and J lost 7 bases. The CDR3 has 19 amino acids. CDR3 DNA: TGTGCCAGCACCGTCCGGGACAGGGGGCCGGATCGGCTAAAAATTGAAGCTTTCTTT. This sequence encodes CASTVRDRGPDRLKIEAFF.

There are a few counts of this clone. The rearrangement links TRBV6-5 to TRBJ1-2; no firm D call. V lost 2 bases, J lost 3 bases, and 10 bases lay in between. Germline V gene data show CDR1 as MNHEY and CDR2 as SVGAGI. This CDR3 is built from 14 residues. The CDR3 nucleotides are TGTGCCAGCAGTTACGGACGGAGGGACTATGGCTACACCTTC. It yields the protein CASSYGRRDYGYTF.

This clone was picked up many times. The chain is built from TRBV12-3 or TRBV12-4 and TRBJ2-2; no clear D. V lost 4 bases to trimming and J lost 2 bases, with 8 bases between them. The CDR3 runs to 14 residues. The CDR3 region is CASSSGINTGELFF. CDR3 nucleotide sequence: TGTGCCAGCAGTTCTGGGATCAACACCGGGGAGCTGTTTTTT.

This clone was seen repeatedly, ten times or more. J is TRBJ1-5 and V is TRBV6-5, with D possibly being TRBD1 (6 bases). The CDR3 has 15 residues. With 0 bases removed from V and 6 bases from J, the gap between germline ends came to 12 bases. Germline V CDR1 and CDR2: MNHEY, SVGAGI. Here the CDR3 DNA reads TGTGCCAGCAGTTACTCTTCCGGGGGCGTTCAGCCCCAGCATTTT. It codes for CASSYSSGGVQPQHF.

This clone has a count of ten or more. The chain has TRBV14 and TRBJ1-2; D uncertain. V lost 1 base, J lost 4 bases, and 7 bases lay in between. The CDR3 runs 13 residues. Germline loops: CDR1 SGHDN, CDR2 FVKESK. The CDR3 DNA sequence: TGTGCCAGCAGCCAAGGGGTCGGCTATGGCTACACCTTC. Protein: CASSQGVGYGYTF. The whole variable domain, remainder taken from reference TRBV14 and TRBJ1-2, is EAGVTQFPSHSVIEKGQTVTLRCDPISGHDNLYWYRRVMGKEIKFLLHFVKESKQDESGMPNNRFLAERTGGTYSTLKVQPAELEDSGVYFCASSQGVGYGYTFGSGTRLTVV.

The J gene is TRBJ2-1, the V gene TRBV11-2; 13 bases line up with TRBD2. The CDR3 length is 16 residues. V lost 5 bases, J lost 10 bases, and 11 bases stayed unmatched. Germline CDR1 reads SGHAT; CDR2 reads FQNNGV. CDR3 amino acids: CASSPRLAGGPGEQFF. Written as DNA, the CDR3 is TGTGCCAGCAGCCCCAGACTAGCGGGGGGTCCAGGGGAGCAGTTCTTC.

This clone was counted ten times or more. The V call is TRBV20-1, the J call TRBJ1-2; the D gene is possibly TRBD1 (5 bases). The CDR3 runs to 11 residues. Germline CDR1 and CDR2: DFQATT and SNEGSKA (reference sequence). Trimming took 3 bases from V and 5 from J, leaving 7 bases between them. The CDR3 here is CSASRGYGYTF. The DNA for the CDR3 is TGCAGTGCTAGCCGGGGGTATGGCTACACCTTC.

A note on this clone: The junction does not match germline at one end; this may be a read error. DNA for the CDR3: TGTGCCAGCAGTCCGGGGTGGACGGGGAATAGCAATCAGCACCAGCATTTT. Translated: CASSPGWTGNSNQHQHF. This chain joins TRBV6-1 and TRBJ1-5; D gene unclear. This CDR3 comprises 17 residues. In germline, CDR1 is MNHNS, CDR2 SASEGT.

This clone has a count of ten or more. The same CDR3 arises from other DNA sequences in this sample as well. This sequence joins TRBV5-1 and TRBJ2-7, with D possibly being TRBD2 (6 bases). Trimming stripped 4 bases from V and 4 bases from J, with 18 bases between. This CDR3 region has 15 residues. CDR1 SGHRS and CDR2 YFSETQ come from the germline V gene. The CDR3 protein is CASSDPGGAGYEQYF. CDR3 coding DNA: TGCGCCAGCAGCGATCCCGGGGGAGCAGGGTACGAGCAGTACTTC.

This clone was found many times. This chain joins TRBV5-6 and TRBJ2-7; D is perhaps TRBD1 or TRBD2 (5 bases each). The CDR3 sequence is 16 residues long. The V end was cut by 4 bases, the J end by 2 bases, with 19 bases between. Germline CDR1 SGHDT, CDR2 YYEEEE. CDR3: CASSLWGTTKTYEQYF. DNA of the CDR3: TGTGCCAGCAGCCTATGGGGGACGACAAAGACCTACGAGCAGTACTTC.

The chain uses TRBV20-1 and TRBJ2-7; D uncertain. V was trimmed by 3 bases and J by 2 bases, leaving 11 bases between them. CDR1 is DFQATT and CDR2 is SNEGSKA in the germline V gene (reference sequence). The CDR3 is 13 residues long. The CDR3 nucleotides are TGCAGTGCTAGGGGCCCTACGACCTACGAGCAGTACTTC. Protein product: CSARGPTTYEQYF.

Here the CDR3 DNA reads TGCAGTGCCAGACTACTAGCGGGGGGTGGAAATGAGCAGTTCTTC. Translating it yields CSARLLAGGGNEQFF. V is TRBV20-1 and J is TRBJ2-1; 12 bases align to TRBD2. Germline V gene lookup returns CDR1 DFQATT and CDR2 SNEGSKA (reference sequence). V was pared by 6 bases and J by 7 bases, with 10 bases of the junction left unmatched. The CDR3 contains 15 residues.

This clone was counted a few times. The chain is built from TRBV5-6 and TRBJ2-2; D gene ambiguous. Germline CDR1 is SGHDT and CDR2 is YYEEEE. The V end was cut by 3 bases, the J end by 0 bases, with 15 bases between. This CDR3 has 17 residues. CDR3 bases: TGTGCCAGCAGCTCGACCGCGATCCATCCGAACACCGGGGAGCTGTTTTTT. It encodes CASSSTAIHPNTGELFF.

In regard to this clone: One junction end disagrees with the germline gene, perhaps due to a read error. This chain connects TRBV6-6 to TRBJ1-1; tentative D call: TRBD1 (6 bases). CDR1 and CDR2 from the germline V gene are MNHNY and SVGAGI (reference sequence). The CDR3 is made up of 15 amino acids. CDR3 sequence reads: CASSYSRTANTEAFF. CDR3 nucleotides: TGTGCCAGTAGTTACTCGAGGACAGCGAACACTGAAGCTTTCTTT.

This clone was seen repeatedly, ten times or more. This rearrangement joins TRBV9 to TRBJ2-3, with a weak D call TRBD1 (5 bases). The V end lost 4 bases, the J end lost 6 bases, and 15 bases lay between the germline ends. Per germline, CDR1 SGDLS and CDR2 YYNGEE. The CDR3 sequence is 14 residues long. CDR3 in amino acids: CASSPGMPGDTQYF. DNA of the CDR3: TGTGCCAGCAGCCCAGGGATGCCTGGGGATACGCAGTATTTT.

This clone was picked up many times. The chain uses TRBV10-3 and TRBJ2-2; D is perhaps TRBD2 (6 bases). Trimming left V 0 bases short and J 4 bases short, with 15 bases between. Germline lookup yields CDR1 ENHRY and CDR2 SYGVKD. This CDR3 spans 17 amino acids. The CDR3 DNA follows: TGTGCCATCAGTGAGTCGGGGTACCTCGGGGGCACCGGGGAGCTGTTTTTT. Protein product: CAISESGYLGGTGELFF.